These 32 T cell receptor beta chains were sequenced from one sample in a study of identical twins. TCRdb re-called the 5' RACE reads with MiXCR, one entry per CDR3 protein. The sample has hundreds of thousands of distinct CDR3 sequences, more than 9% seen once; the top ten hold around 6.9%. This sample was shared with a second study, whose subject was yellow fever vaccine responses in identical twins.

Material: CD8+ T cells sorted from blood. These receptors were collected from a woman under 30 in good health.

This clonotype was detected a few times. J is TRBJ2-7 and V is TRBV28; either TRBD1 or TRBD2 may supply D (6 bases each). V was trimmed by 3 bases and J by 1 base, leaving 34 bases between them. Germline V gene data show CDR1 as MDHEN and CDR2 as SYDVKM. The CDR3 runs to 22 residues. The CDR3 reads CASSFPTTGYGRESQVSYEQYF. The CDR3 DNA sequence: TGTGCCAGCAGTTTCCCCACTACAGGGTATGGGCGGGAATCCCAAGTTTCCTACGAGCAGTACTTC.

This clonotype was seen a handful of times. The chain recombines TRBV5-1 with TRBJ2-2; TRBD1 matches at 7 bases. Losses at the gene ends were 7 bases for V and 0 bases for J; bases not matched to a gene: 6. CDR1 SGHRS and CDR2 YFSETQ come from the germline V gene. The CDR3 sequence is 15 residues long. The CDR3 protein is CASRHQGANTGELFF. CDR3 DNA sequence: TGCGCCAGCCGACATCAGGGGGCGAACACCGGGGAGCTGTTTTTT.

This clonotype has at least ten counts. This chain joins TRBV29-1 and TRBJ2-3, with D unclear. The CDR3 runs 14 residues. From germline, CDR1 is SQVTM and CDR2 ANQGSEA. With 4 bases removed from V and 0 bases from J, the gap between germline ends came to 11 bases. This chain's CDR3 is CSVVSKISTDTQYF. CDR3 DNA sequence: TGCAGCGTTGTGTCCAAGATAAGCACAGATACGCAGTATTTT.

This clonotype appeared a few times. The chain couples TRBV24-1 to TRBJ2-7, with 7 bases that match TRBD2. V lost 3 bases, J lost 4 bases, and 2 bases stayed unmatched. Germline lookup yields CDR1 KGHDR and CDR2 SFDVKD. CDR3 length: 13 amino acids. DNA of the CDR3: TGTGCCACCAGTGATAGGGAGGGTTACGAGCAGTACTTC. Translating it yields CATSDREGYEQYF.

This clonotype was counted many times. The rearrangement joins TRBV29-1 to TRBJ2-1; the match to TRBD2 covers 7 bases. V shed 4 bases, J shed 10 bases, and the junction held 10 bases outside the gene matches. Germline CDR1 reads SQVTM; CDR2 reads ANQGSEA. The CDR3 is 13 amino acids. The CDR3 DNA follows: TGCAGCGTTGGCGCGGGAGCTCCCCAAGAGCAGTTCTTC. This encodes CSVGAGAPQEQFF.

This chain links TRBV4-2 with TRBJ1-2, with D perhaps TRBD1 (6 bases). There are 18 residues in the CDR3. V was pared by 0 bases and J by 5 bases, with 22 bases between. The germline gives CDR1 LGHNA, CDR2 YNFKEQ. The CDR3 DNA reads TGTGCCAGCAGCCAAGATTATGGGGGCGAAACCCACTATTATGGCTACACCTTC. As protein: CASSQDYGGETHYYGYTF.

The table lists this clonotype with a few counts. The chain is built from TRBV10-3 and TRBJ1-2; D uncertain. Trimming took 3 bases from V and 6 from J, leaving 8 bases between them. The V gene's germline CDR1 is ENHRY and CDR2 SYGVKD. This CDR3 is 12 amino acids long. The CDR3 is CAISDGSNGYTF. DNA for the CDR3: TGTGCCATCAGTGATGGGTCAAATGGCTACACCTTC.

This clonotype has just a few counts. This chain links TRBV7-8 with TRBJ2-2; D possibly corresponds to TRBD1 (5 bases). Germline V CDR1 and CDR2: SGHVS, FQNEAQ. Between the trimmed V and J ends, which lost 4 bases and 4 bases, there was a span of 10 bases. The CDR3 sequence is 14 residues long. In DNA form, the CDR3 reads TGTGCCAGCAGCTCTGGGGCCAGCACCGGGGAGCTGTTTTTT. This encodes CASSSGASTGELFF.

Only a few counts were recorded for this clonotype. The genes are TRBV28 and TRBJ2-1; 7 bases agree with TRBD1. Germline V lookup: CDR1 MDHEN, CDR2 SYDVKM. Trimming removed 3 bases from V and 6 bases from J; junction bases left unmatched: 5. This CDR3 is built from 14 residues. Written as DNA, the CDR3 is TGTGCCAGCAGTTTTAGGACAGGTTCCAATGAGCAGTTCTTC. Amino acids: CASSFRTGSNEQFF.

DNA for the CDR3: TGTGCCAGCGTCAGACACACGAACACCGGGGAGCTGTTTTTT. It specifies CASVRHTNTGELFF. This chain links TRBV2 with TRBJ2-2; D is uncertain. Germline V lookup: CDR1 SNHLY, CDR2 FYNNEI. With 8 bases removed from V and 0 bases from J, the gap between germline ends came to 10 bases. This CDR3 is built from 14 residues.

A few counts support this clonotype. The chain recombines TRBV11-2 with TRBJ1-2; tentative D call: TRBD1 (5 bases). Trimming shortened V by 3 bases and J by 5 bases, and 13 bases separated the two germline ends. Germline V gives CDR1 SGHAT, CDR2 FQNNGV. This CDR3 contains 14 residues. DNA for the CDR3: TGTGCCAGCAGCTTCCCCGGGGACGAATATGGCTACACCTTC. This codes for CASSFPGDEYGYTF.

This sequence joins TRBV28 and TRBJ2-5; maybe TRBD1 (6 bases). CDR3 length equals 15 residues. Trimming stripped 6 bases from V and 3 bases from J, with 17 bases between. Germline assignment: CDR1 MDHEN and CDR2 SYDVKM. CDR3 sequence (DNA): TGTGCCAGCAGACCCCAGGGGATAAGTAAAGAGACCCAGTACTTC. Translation: CASRPQGISKETQYF.

The chain uses TRBV7-9 and TRBJ1-2; no reliable D call. Germline CDR1 reads SEHNR; CDR2 reads FQNEAQ (reference sequence). The germline V and J ends were trimmed by 1 base and 8 bases, with 17 bases remaining between them. The CDR3 has 15 residues. The CDR3: CASSLEGNPTGGYTF. The DNA for the CDR3 is TGTGCCAGCAGCTTAGAAGGCAACCCCACTGGGGGCTACACCTTC.

A few counts support this clonotype. This rearrangement joins TRBV3-1 to TRBJ2-3; TRBD1 matches at 9 bases. The germline V gene has CDR1 LGHDT and CDR2 YNNKEL (reference sequence). CDR3 length: 18 residues. V lost 5 bases to trimming and J lost 2 bases; unmatched junction nucleotides: 14. This CDR3 is CASSSRSGTGPFTDTQYF. Here the CDR3 DNA reads TGTGCCAGCAGCTCCAGGTCAGGGACAGGGCCTTTCACAGATACGCAGTATTTT.

This clonotype was seen many times. This chain links TRBV12-3 or TRBV12-4 with TRBJ2-7; D remains ambiguous. The V gene lost 5 bases and the J gene lost 6 bases, with 14 bases spanning the gap. The CDR3 runs to 13 residues. For the CDR3, the DNA is TGTGCCAGCAGTCCCACGGTTACTGCCGAGCAGTACGTC. Translating gives CASSPTVTAEQYV.

This clonotype was counted a few times. The V and J genes are TRBV20-1 and TRBJ1-2; D is perhaps TRBD1 (5 bases). The CDR3 contains 11 residues. The ends were cut back, 4 bases at V and 8 bases at J, with 11 bases in the middle. Per the germline V gene, CDR1 is DFQATT and CDR2 is SNEGSKA (reference sequence). CDR3 bases: TGCAGTGCTACCGGGGGGGGAGGCTACACCTTC. This gives the protein CSATGGGGYTF.

This clonotype was counted only a few times. The gene calls are TRBV6-1 and TRBJ1-1; D is unclear. Germline V gene data show CDR1 as MNHNS and CDR2 as SASEGT. This CDR3 has 15 residues. V lost 4 bases and J 1 base, leaving 13 bases between the germline ends. CDR3 bases: TGTGCCAGCAGTGGCGACATTATCGCGAACACTGAAGCTTTCTTT. Protein product: CASSGDIIANTEAFF.

This clonotype came up many times. This chain connects TRBV6-5 to TRBJ2-1; no clear D. The V end lost 0 bases, the J end lost 0 bases, and 9 bases lay between the germline ends. Germline CDR1 is MNHEY and CDR2 is SVGAGI. This CDR3 region has 16 residues. CDR3 DNA sequence: TGTGCCAGCAGTTACTCGTGGGGAAGCTCCTACAATGAGCAGTTCTTC. Residues: CASSYSWGSSYNEQFF.

In nucleotides, the CDR3 is TGTGCCAGCAGTTTATTTGTCTACGAGCAGTACTTC. The encoded protein is CASSLFVYEQYF. J is TRBJ2-7 and V is TRBV12-3 or TRBV12-4; D is uncertain. The V end was cut by 2 bases, the J end by 3 bases, with 5 bases between. This CDR3 is 12 amino acids long.

The chain links TRBV7-6 to TRBJ2-5; the D gene is possibly TRBD2 (6 bases). Germline CDR1 is SGHVS and CDR2 is FNYEAQ. V was trimmed by 7 bases and J by 1 base, leaving 16 bases between them. CDR3 length: 15 amino acids. The CDR3 DNA is TGTGCCAGCAATCCCGACGGGGGATTCCAAGAGACCCAGTACTTC. This codes for CASNPDGGFQETQYF.

The chain recombines TRBV3-1 with TRBJ1-2; D unresolved. The CDR3 extends over 13 amino acids. V lost 3 bases and J lost 4, with 9 bases in between. Per germline, CDR1 LGHDT and CDR2 YNNKEL (reference sequence). The CDR3 DNA follows: TGTGCCAGCAGCCAGACAAGGACCTATGGCTACACCTTC. Translation gives CASSQTRTYGYTF.

Ten or more counts support this clonotype. The chain links TRBV4-1 to TRBJ1-1; D gene ambiguous. This CDR3 is 15 amino acids long. The V and J ends lost 3 bases and 0 bases respectively, with 11 bases between them. From germline, CDR1 is MGHRA and CDR2 YSYEKL. For the CDR3, the DNA is TGCGCCAGCAGCCAGACCGGGCTGATGAACACTGAAGCTTTCTTT. Amino acids: CASSQTGLMNTEAFF.

This clonotype was observed many times. The chain links TRBV4-2 to TRBJ2-3; D unclear. V shed 0 bases and J shed 1 base, with 8 bases lying between them. CDR3 size: 15 residues. Germline assignment: CDR1 LGHNA and CDR2 YNFKEQ. The CDR3: CASSQDQAGTDTQYF. DNA of the CDR3: TGTGCCAGCAGCCAAGATCAGGCTGGCACAGATACGCAGTATTTT.

The table lists this clonotype with a few counts. V and J are TRBV6-5 and TRBJ2-3; TRBD2 aligns across 8 bases. CDR3 length equals 15 residues. Losses at the gene ends were 2 bases for V and 2 bases for J; bases not matched to a gene: 3. Germline V lookup: CDR1 MNHEY, CDR2 SVGAGI. CDR3 in amino acids: CASSYSGGVTDTQYF. CDR3 DNA sequence: TGTGCCAGCAGTTACAGCGGGGGAGTCACAGATACGCAGTATTTT.

The V gene is TRBV7-8, the J gene TRBJ2-7; no clear D gene. The length of the CDR3 is 12 residues. Trimming left V 3 bases short and J 6 bases short, with 9 bases between. Per the germline V gene, CDR1 is SGHVS and CDR2 is FQNEAQ. The CDR3 region has the DNA TGTGCCAGCAGCTTTGCGAATGTCGAGCAGTACGTC. Its protein product is CASSFANVEQYV.

The rearrangement joins TRBV2 to TRBJ1-4, with 10 bases fitting TRBD1. Trimming at V came to 6 bases and at J to 5 bases, leaving 15 bases not matched to a gene. Per the germline V gene, CDR1 is SNHLY and CDR2 is FYNNEI. The CDR3 runs to 18 residues. The CDR3 region is CASSGEPGQGRRNEKLFF. The CDR3 DNA follows: TGTGCCAGCAGCGGGGAACCGGGACAGGGGCGACGAAATGAAAAACTGTTTTTT.

In this sample, this clonotype turned up a few times. The chain recombines TRBV27 with TRBJ1-1; TRBD1 is a possible D gene (5 bases). This CDR3 spans 16 amino acids. Germline V gene data show CDR1 as MNHEY and CDR2 as SMNVEV (reference sequence). Trimming took 5 bases from V and 3 from J, leaving 19 bases between them. The CDR3 loop is CASSPSAGDYHTEAFF. In DNA, the CDR3 is TGTGCCAGCAGTCCCTCTGCGGGGGACTACCACACTGAAGCTTTCTTT.

This sequence joins TRBV7-9 and TRBJ2-5; 7 bases agree with TRBD2. V lost 1 base to trimming and J lost 2 bases; unmatched junction nucleotides: 7. Germline-derived CDR1 and CDR2 are SEHNR and FQNEAQ (reference sequence). The CDR3 contains 16 residues. DNA for the CDR3: TGTGCCAGCAGCTTAGGCGGGGGACCAATTCAAGAGACCCAGTACTTC. Amino acids: CASSLGGGPIQETQYF.

This clonotype was picked up a small number of times. The chain employs TRBV14 and TRBJ2-1, with D possibly matching TRBD2 (6 bases). Per germline, CDR1 SGHDN and CDR2 FVKESK. The CDR3 totals 15 residues. V was pared by 3 bases and J by 2 bases, with 11 bases between. CDR3 amino acids: CASSHPSVPYNEQFF. As DNA, the CDR3 is TGTGCCAGCAGCCACCCTAGCGTACCCTACAATGAGCAGTTCTTC. The full variable domain, its missing parts supplied by reference TRBV14 and TRBJ2-1, is EAGVTQFPSHSVIEKGQTVTLRCDPISGHDNLYWYRRVMGKEIKFLLHFVKESKQDESGMPNNRFLAERTGGTYSTLKVQPAELEDSGVYFCASSHPSVPYNEQFFGPGTRLTVL.

J is TRBJ1-1 and V is TRBV20-1; D not resolved. Germline CDR1 DFQATT, CDR2 SNEGSKA (reference sequence). The CDR3 is 15 residues long. The ends were cut back, 0 bases at V and 0 bases at J, with 11 bases in the middle. CDR3 protein: CSARDRNSVNTEAFF. The CDR3 DNA reads as TGCAGTGCTAGAGATCGGAACAGCGTGAACACTGAAGCTTTCTTT.

This clonotype was seen repeatedly, ten times or more. The V gene is TRBV29-1, the J gene TRBJ1-1; D gene ambiguous. V shed 3 bases and J shed 1 base, with 12 bases lying between them. CDR1 and CDR2 from the germline V gene are SQVTM and ANQGSEA. This CDR3 is 14 amino acids long. The CDR3: CSVDVPPGNTEAFF. For the CDR3, the DNA is TGCAGCGTTGACGTCCCGCCTGGGAACACTGAAGCTTTCTTT.

The chain couples TRBV13 to TRBJ2-1; D is possibly TRBD1 (6 bases). V was shortened by 4 bases and J by 8 bases, with 24 bases between the two germline ends. The CDR3 loop spans 17 amino acids. CDR1 and CDR2 (germline): PRHDT, FYEKMQ (reference sequence). Here the CDR3 DNA reads TGTGCCAGCAGCTCGACAGGAACTGGGGATTTTACATATGAGCAGTTCTTC. It codes for CASSSTGTGDFTYEQFF.